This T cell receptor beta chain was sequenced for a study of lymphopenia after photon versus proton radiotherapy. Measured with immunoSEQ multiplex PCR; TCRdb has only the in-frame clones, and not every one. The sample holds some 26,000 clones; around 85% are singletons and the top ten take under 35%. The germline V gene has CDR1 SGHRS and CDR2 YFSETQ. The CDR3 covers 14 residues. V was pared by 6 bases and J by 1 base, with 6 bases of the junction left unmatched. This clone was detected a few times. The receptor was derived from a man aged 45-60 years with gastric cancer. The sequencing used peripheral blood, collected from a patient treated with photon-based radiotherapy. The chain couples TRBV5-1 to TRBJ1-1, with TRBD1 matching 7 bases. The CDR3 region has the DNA TGCGCCAGCACTTTGACAGGGCCGAACACTGAAGCTTTCTTT. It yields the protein CASTLTGPNTEAFF.